This TCR beta chain was captured by sequencing in a study of beta chain features in type 1 diabetes. The germline V gene encodes CDR1 LNHDA and CDR2 SQIVND (reference sequence). Trimming pared 5 bases from V and 4 bases from J, leaving 9 bases between. The CDR3 is 13 amino acids. Expressed TCRB transcripts were sequenced after all isolated RNA was converted to cDNA. Sequencing used immunoSEQ multiplex PCR; TCRdb keeps in-frame clones, though not all of them. This table holds around 200,000 clones, around 13% found once. This clone was seen more than once but under ten times. The J gene is TRBJ1-5, the V gene TRBV19; D is ambiguous. The sequencing input was central memory CD4+ T cells from blood. The sequence was collected from a woman younger than 35 in good health. CDR3: CASSAQLNQPQHF. Here the CDR3 DNA reads TGTGCCAGTAGTGCCCAGTTAAATCAGCCCCAGCATTTT.